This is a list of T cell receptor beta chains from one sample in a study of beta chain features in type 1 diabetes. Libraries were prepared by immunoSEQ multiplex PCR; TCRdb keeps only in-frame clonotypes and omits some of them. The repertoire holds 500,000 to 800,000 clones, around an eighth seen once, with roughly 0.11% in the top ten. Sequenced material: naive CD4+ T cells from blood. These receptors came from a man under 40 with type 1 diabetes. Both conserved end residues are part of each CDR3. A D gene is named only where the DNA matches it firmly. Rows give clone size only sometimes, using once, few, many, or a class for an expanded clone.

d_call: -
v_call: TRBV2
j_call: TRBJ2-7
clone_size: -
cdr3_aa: CASTSHGQSYEQYF
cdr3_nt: TGTGCCAGCACCTCGCATGGACAGTCCTACGAGCAGTACTTC

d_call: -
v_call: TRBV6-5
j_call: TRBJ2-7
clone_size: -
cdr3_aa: CASSYGRTLPEQYF
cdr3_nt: TGTGCCAGCAGTTACGGACGGACGCTCCCCGAGCAGTACTTC

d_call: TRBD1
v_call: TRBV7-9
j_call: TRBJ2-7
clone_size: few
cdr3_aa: CASSLRGQGAREQYF
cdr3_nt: TGTGCCAGCAGCTTAAGGGGACAGGGGGCGCGGGAGCAGTACTTC

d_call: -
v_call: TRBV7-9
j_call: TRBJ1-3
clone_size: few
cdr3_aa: CASSLVLPGNTIYF
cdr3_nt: TGTGCCAGCAGCCTGGTTCTTCCTGGAAACACCATATATTTT

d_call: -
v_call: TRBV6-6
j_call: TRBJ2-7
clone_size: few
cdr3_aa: CASSLDRVTYEQYF
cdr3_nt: TGTGCCAGCAGCCTGGACAGAGTAACCTACGAGCAGTACTTC

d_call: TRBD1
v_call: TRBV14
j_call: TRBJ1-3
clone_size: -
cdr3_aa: CASSTGTGFSGNTIYF
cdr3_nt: TGTGCCAGCAGCACCGGGACAGGTTTCTCTGGAAACACCATATATTTT

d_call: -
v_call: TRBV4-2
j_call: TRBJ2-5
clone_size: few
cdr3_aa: CASSQDGSPLKTQYF
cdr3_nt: TGTGCCAGCAGCCAAGATGGGAGTCCCTTGAAGACCCAGTACTTC

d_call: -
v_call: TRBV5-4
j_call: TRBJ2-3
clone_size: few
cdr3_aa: CASSLEVGQPADTQYF
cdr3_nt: TGTGCCAGCAGCTTGGAGGTGGGCCAACCCGCAGATACGCAGTATTTT

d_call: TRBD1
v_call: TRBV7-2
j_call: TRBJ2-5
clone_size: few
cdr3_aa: CASSRGQGARTGETQYF
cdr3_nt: TGTGCCAGCAGCCGGGGACAGGGCGCTCGCACGGGGGAGACCCAGTACTTC

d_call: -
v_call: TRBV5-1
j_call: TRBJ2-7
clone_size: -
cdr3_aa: CASSRVGGAIEQYF
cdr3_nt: TGCGCCAGCAGCCGGGTCGGGGGTGCGATCGAGCAGTACTTC

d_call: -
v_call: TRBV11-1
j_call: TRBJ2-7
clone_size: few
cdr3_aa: CASSPPTYEQYF
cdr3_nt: TGTGCCAGCAGCCCTCCGACCTACGAGCAGTACTTC

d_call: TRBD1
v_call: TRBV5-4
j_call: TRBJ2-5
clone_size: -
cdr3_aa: CASSLAGGQGGQETQYF
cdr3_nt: TGTGCCAGCAGCTTGGCGGGTGGACAGGGGGGCCAAGAGACCCAGTACTTC

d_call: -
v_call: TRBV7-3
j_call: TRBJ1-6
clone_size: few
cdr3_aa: CASSFEGVDSPLHF
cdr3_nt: TGTGCCAGCAGCTTTGAGGGGGTGGACTCACCCCTCCACTTT

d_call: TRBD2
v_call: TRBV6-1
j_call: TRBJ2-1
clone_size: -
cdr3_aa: CASSPGTSGANEQFF
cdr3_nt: TGTGCCAGCAGTCCCGGGACTAGCGGGGCCAATGAGCAGTTCTTC

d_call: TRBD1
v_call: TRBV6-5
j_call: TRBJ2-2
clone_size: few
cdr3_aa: CASSLQGAGTGELFF
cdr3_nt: TGTGCCAGCAGTCTACAGGGGGCAGGAACCGGGGAGCTGTTTTTT

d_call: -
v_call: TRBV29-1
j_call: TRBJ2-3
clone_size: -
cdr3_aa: CSGGRGKGTDTQYF
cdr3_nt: TGCAGCGGGGGCAGGGGTAAGGGCACAGATACGCAGTATTTT

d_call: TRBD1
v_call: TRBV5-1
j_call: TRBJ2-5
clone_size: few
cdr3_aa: CASSLGQGKETQYF
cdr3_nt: TGCGCCAGCAGCTTGGGACAGGGGAAAGAGACCCAGTACTTC

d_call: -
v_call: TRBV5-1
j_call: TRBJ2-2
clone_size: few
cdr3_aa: CASSAPGLGDTGELFF
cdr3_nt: TGCGCCAGCAGCGCACCGGGCCTGGGCGACACCGGGGAGCTGTTTTTT

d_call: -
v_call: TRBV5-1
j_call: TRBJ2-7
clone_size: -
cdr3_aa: CASSLYTGPRGEQYF
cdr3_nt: TGCGCCAGCAGCCTTTATACAGGGCCGAGGGGCGAGCAGTACTTC

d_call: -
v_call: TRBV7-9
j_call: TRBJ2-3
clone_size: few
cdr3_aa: CASSPQSGFTDTQYF
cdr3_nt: TGTGCCAGCAGCCCCCAGAGCGGTTTCACAGATACGCAGTATTTT

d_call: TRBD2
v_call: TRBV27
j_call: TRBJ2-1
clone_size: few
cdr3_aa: CASSPRARLAEDEQFF
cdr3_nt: TGTGCCAGCAGCCCAAGGGCTCGACTAGCGGAGGATGAGCAGTTCTTC

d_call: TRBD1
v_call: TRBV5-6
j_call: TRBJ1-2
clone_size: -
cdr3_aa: CASSLAARGNYGYTF
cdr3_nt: TGTGCCAGCAGCTTGGCTGCCAGGGGGAACTATGGCTACACCTTC

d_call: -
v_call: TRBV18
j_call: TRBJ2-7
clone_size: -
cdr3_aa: CASSLSTISYEQYF
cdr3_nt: TGTGCCAGCTCATTATCGACTATTTCCTACGAGCAGTACTTC

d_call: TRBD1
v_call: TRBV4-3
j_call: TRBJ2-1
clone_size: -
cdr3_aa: CASSQAPGTGWLF
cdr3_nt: TGCGCCAGCAGCCAAGCTCCGGGGACAGGGTGGCTCTTC

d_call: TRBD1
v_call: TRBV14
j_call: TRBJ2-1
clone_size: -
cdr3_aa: CASSPDRVTSYEQFF
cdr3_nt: TGTGCCAGCAGCCCGGACAGGGTTACTAGTTATGAGCAGTTCTTC

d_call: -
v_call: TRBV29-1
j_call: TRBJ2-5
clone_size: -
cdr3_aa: CSGGVGETQYF
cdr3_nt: TGCAGCGGCGGGGTGGGAGAGACCCAGTACTTC

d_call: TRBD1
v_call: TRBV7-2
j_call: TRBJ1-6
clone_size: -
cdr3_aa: CASRPQGAGNSPLHF
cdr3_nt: TGTGCCAGCAGACCCCAGGGGGCGGGAAATTCACCCCTCCACTTT

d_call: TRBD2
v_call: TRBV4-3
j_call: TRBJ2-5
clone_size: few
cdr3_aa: CASSQEGTSRRGETQYF
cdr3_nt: TGCGCCAGCAGCCAGGAGGGGACTAGCAGGAGGGGAGAGACCCAGTACTTC

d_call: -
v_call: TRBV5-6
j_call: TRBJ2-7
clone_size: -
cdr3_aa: CASSTLGTETFTYEQYF
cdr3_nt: TGTGCCAGCAGCACTCTGGGGACCGAAACCTTCACCTACGAGCAGTACTTC

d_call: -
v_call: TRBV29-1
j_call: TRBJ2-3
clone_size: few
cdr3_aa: CSVREGTDTQYF
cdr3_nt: TGCAGCGTTCGCGAGGGCACAGATACGCAGTATTTT

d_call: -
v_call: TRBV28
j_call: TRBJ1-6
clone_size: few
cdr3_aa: CASSDAGQSNSPLHF
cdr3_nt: TGTGCCAGCAGCGACGCGGGGCAGTCTAATTCACCCCTCCACTTT

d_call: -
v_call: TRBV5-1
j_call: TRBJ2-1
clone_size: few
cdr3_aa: CASSIRPSISYNEQFF
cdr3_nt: TGCGCCAGCAGCATACGCCCAAGCATCTCCTACAATGAGCAGTTCTTC

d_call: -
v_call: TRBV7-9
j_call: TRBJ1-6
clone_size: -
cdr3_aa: CASSLHGVGNSPLHF
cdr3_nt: TGTGCCAGCAGCTTACATGGGGTTGGCAATTCACCCCTCCACTTT

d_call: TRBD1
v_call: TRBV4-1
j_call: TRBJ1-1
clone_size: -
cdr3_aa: CASRQTGPMDEAFF
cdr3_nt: TGCGCCAGCAGACAGACAGGGCCGATGGATGAAGCTTTCTTT

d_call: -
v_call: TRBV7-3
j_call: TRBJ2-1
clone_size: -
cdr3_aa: CASSSRQSYNEQFF
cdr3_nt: TGTGCCAGCAGCTCTAGACAGTCCTACAATGAGCAGTTCTTC

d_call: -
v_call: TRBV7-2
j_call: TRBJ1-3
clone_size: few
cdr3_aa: CASSLIYGFSGNTIYF
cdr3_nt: TGTGCCAGCAGCTTAATTTACGGATTCTCTGGAAACACCATATATTTT

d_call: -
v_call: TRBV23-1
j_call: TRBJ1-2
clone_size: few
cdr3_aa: CASSPIGTPRIYNYGYTF
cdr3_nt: TGCGCCAGCAGTCCAATCGGGACACCGAGAATATACAACTATGGCTACACCTTC

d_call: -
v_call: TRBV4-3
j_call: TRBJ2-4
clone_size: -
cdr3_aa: CASSHRGSGLAKNIQYF
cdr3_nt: TGCGCCAGCAGCCATAGGGGGAGCGGTCTAGCCAAAAACATTCAGTACTTC

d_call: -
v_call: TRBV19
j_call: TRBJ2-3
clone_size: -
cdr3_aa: CASSIRGGDTQYF
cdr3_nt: TGTGCCAGTTCGATCAGAGGTGGAGATACGCAGTATTTT

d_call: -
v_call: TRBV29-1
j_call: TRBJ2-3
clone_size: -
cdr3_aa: CSVATDTDTQYF
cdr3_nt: TGCAGCGTAGCGACAGACACAGATACGCAGTATTTT

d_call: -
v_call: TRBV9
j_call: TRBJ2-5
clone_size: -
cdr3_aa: CASSAYTGRRGETQYF
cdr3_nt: TGTGCCAGCAGCGCCTATACAGGGCGCCGGGGGGAGACCCAGTACTTC

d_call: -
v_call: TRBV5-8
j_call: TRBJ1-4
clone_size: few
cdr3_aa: CASSSQGIRAEKLFF
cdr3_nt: TGTGCCAGCAGCTCTCAGGGTATTCGGGCTGAAAAACTGTTTTTT

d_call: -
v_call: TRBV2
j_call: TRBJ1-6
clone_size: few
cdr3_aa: CASSEEGPLHF
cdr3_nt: TGTGCCAGCAGTGAGGAGGGTCCCCTCCACTTT

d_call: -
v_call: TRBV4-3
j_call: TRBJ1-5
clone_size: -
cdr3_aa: CASSQGRHGPQHF
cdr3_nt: TGCGCCAGCAGCCAAGGGCGGCACGGGCCCCAGCATTTT

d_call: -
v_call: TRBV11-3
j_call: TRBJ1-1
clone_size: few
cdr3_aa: CASSFSDRPSGAFF
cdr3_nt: TGTGCCAGCAGCTTTAGCGACAGACCTTCGGGCGCTTTCTTT

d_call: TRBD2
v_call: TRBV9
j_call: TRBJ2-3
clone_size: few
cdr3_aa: CASSAPGLAGADTQYF
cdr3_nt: TGTGCCAGCAGCGCCCCGGGACTAGCGGGGGCAGATACGCAGTATTTT

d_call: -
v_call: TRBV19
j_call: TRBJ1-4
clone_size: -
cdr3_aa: CASSIGTNEKLFF
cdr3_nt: TGTGCCAGTAGTATAGGCACTAATGAAAAACTGTTTTTT

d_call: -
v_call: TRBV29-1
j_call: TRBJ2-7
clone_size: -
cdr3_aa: CSVLTLTAALDEQYF
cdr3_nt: TGCAGCGTCCTGACTTTGACAGCCGCACTGGACGAGCAGTACTTC

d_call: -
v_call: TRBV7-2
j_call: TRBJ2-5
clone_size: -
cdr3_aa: CASSLALTGGETQYF
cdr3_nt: TGTGCCAGCAGCTTAGCATTGACAGGAGGGGAGACCCAGTACTTC

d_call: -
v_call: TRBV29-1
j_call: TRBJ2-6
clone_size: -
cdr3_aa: CSVVGGPGPRNVLTF
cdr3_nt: TGCAGCGTTGTAGGTGGACCGGGCCCCCGCAACGTCCTGACTTTC

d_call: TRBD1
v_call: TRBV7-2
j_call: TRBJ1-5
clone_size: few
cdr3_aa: CASSLGQGSNQPQHF
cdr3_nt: TGTGCCAGCAGCTTAGGACAGGGAAGCAATCAGCCCCAGCATTTT

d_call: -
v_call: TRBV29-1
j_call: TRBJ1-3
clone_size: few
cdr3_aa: CSVQGTGNTIYF
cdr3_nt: TGCAGCGTCCAGGGGACAGGAAACACCATATATTTT

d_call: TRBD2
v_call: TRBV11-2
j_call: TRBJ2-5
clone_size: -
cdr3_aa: CASTLREAETQYF
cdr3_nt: TGTGCCAGCACCCTCCGGGAGGCCGAGACCCAGTACTTC

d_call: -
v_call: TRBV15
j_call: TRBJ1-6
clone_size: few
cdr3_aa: CATSSAGKSSYNSPLHF
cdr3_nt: TGTGCCACCAGCAGTGCAGGAAAGAGCTCCTATAATTCACCCCTCCACTTT